The 15 T cell receptor beta chains in this list originate from one sample, sequenced in a study of T-cell reconstitution after alpha-beta-depleted transplantation in children. Preparation of the TCRbeta library used unique molecular identifiers. TCRdb recomputed calls from the PCR reads with MiXCR, one row per CDR3 protein. Among hundreds of thousands of distinct CDR3 sequences listed, roughly 13% were seen once. Sample: PBMCs, mostly from graft donor cells, taken 360 days after TCRalphabeta/CD19-depleted stem cell transplant. These receptors were taken from a male patient younger than 18 who had a stem cell transplant for acute myeloid leukemia, so the T cells may come from the graft donor.

The V gene is TRBV29-1, the J gene TRBJ1-3, with D possibly matching TRBD1 (5 bases). This CDR3 region has 12 residues. The ends were cut back, 5 bases at V and 6 bases at J, with 11 bases in the middle. Germline V gene lookup returns CDR1 SQVTM and CDR2 ANQGSEA. CDR3 bases: TGCAGCGTTCCAGGGAAAGCAAACACCATATATTTT. It encodes CSVPGKANTIYF.

This clonotype was counted only a few times. The chain uses TRBV5-1 and TRBJ2-5, with unresolved D. CDR1 is SGHRS, CDR2 YFSETQ, per germline. Trimming removed 3 bases from V and 4 bases from J, with 13 bases in between. CDR3 length equals 14 residues. CDR3 bases: TGCGCCAGCAGCTCCACAGATCTAGTAGAGACCCAGTACTTC. Residues: CASSSTDLVETQYF.

This clonotype was seen a handful of times. The CDR3 region has the DNA TGTGCCAGCAGGAGAACGGGGACAGCCAAAAACATTCAGTACTTC. As protein: CASRRTGTAKNIQYF. The chain is built from TRBV2 and TRBJ2-4; D might be TRBD1 or TRBD2, each matching 5 bases. With 6 bases removed from V and 0 bases from J, the gap between germline ends came to 12 bases. The CDR3 length is 15 residues. Germline values: CDR1 SNHLY, CDR2 FYNNEI.

This clonotype was detected ten times or more. The chain's CDR3 is CASSLRGRDSFYEQYF. The CDR3 region has the DNA TGTGCCAGCAGCTTAAGGGGGAGGGACAGCTTCTACGAGCAGTACTTC. This chain connects TRBV11-2 to TRBJ2-7; perhaps D is TRBD1 or TRBD2 (7 bases each). CDR1 SGHAT and CDR2 FQNNGV come from the germline V gene. The CDR3 sequence is 16 residues long. The V end lost 2 bases, the J end lost 3 bases, and 17 bases lay between the germline ends.

This clonotype has at least ten counts. The rearrangement uses TRBV7-2 and TRBJ2-7; D gene uncertain. CDR1 SGHTA and CDR2 FQGNSA come from the germline V gene. V was trimmed by 0 bases and J by 2 bases, leaving 5 bases between them. The CDR3 is 13 amino acids. CDR3 sequence reads: CASSLARPYEQYF. The CDR3 region has the DNA TGTGCCAGCAGCTTAGCGAGGCCCTACGAGCAGTACTTC.

The chain recombines TRBV12-3 or TRBV12-4 with TRBJ2-1; D may be TRBD2 (5 bases). V was shortened by 3 bases and J by 0 bases, with 15 bases between the two germline ends. The CDR3 has 17 amino acids. For the CDR3, the DNA is TGTGCCAGCAGTTTGCCCAGCGGTTCCCACTCCTACAATGAGCAGTTCTTC. Residues: CASSLPSGSHSYNEQFF.

CDR3 in amino acids: CASRRLAGENIQYF. Written as DNA, the CDR3 is TGTGCCAGCAGGCGGTTAGCGGGAGAAAACATTCAGTACTTC. This chain links TRBV2 with TRBJ2-4, with 9 bases fitting TRBD2. V shed 6 bases, J shed 5 bases, and the junction held 5 bases outside the gene matches. Germline lookup yields CDR1 SNHLY and CDR2 FYNNEI. CDR3 length: 14 amino acids.

This rearrangement joins TRBV6-5 to TRBJ2-5; D might be TRBD1 (5 bases). The CDR3 spans 14 residues. The germline CDR1 and CDR2 sequences are MNHEY and SVGAGI. V was clipped by 0 bases and J by 5 bases, with 10 bases between them. In DNA, the CDR3 is TGTGCCAGCAGTTACTCAAGGGGAATGGAGACCCAGTACTTC. The encoded protein is CASSYSRGMETQYF.

The chain has TRBV12-3 or TRBV12-4 and TRBJ2-7, with 8 positions matching TRBD2. V lost 3 bases and J lost 1; bases outside the gene matches: 8. This CDR3 is 16 amino acids long. CDR3 region: CASSFPRSGRSYEQYF. The CDR3 DNA is TGTGCCAGCAGTTTCCCCCGAAGCGGGAGATCCTACGAGCAGTACTTC.

This clonotype was recorded many times. This rearrangement joins TRBV28 to TRBJ2-3, with D possibly TRBD2 on 6 matching bases. The CDR3 is made up of 16 amino acids. The germline CDR1 and CDR2 sequences are MDHEN and SYDVKM. Deletions cut 3 bases from V and 4 bases from J, with 17 bases between. Written as DNA, the CDR3 is TGTGCCAGCAGTTTTCGGCTTGGGACTCTGCCAGATACGCAGTATTTT. This translates into CASSFRLGTLPDTQYF.

This clonotype appeared a few times. The rearrangement links TRBV14 to TRBJ2-3, with D possibly TRBD2 on 6 matching bases. Germline V gene data show CDR1 as SGHDN and CDR2 as FVKESK. This CDR3 is 16 amino acids long. With 2 bases removed from V and 2 bases from J, the gap between germline ends came to 14 bases. CDR3 in amino acids: CASSQMSEGNTDTQYF. The CDR3 DNA follows: TGTGCCAGCAGCCAAATGTCGGAGGGTAACACAGATACGCAGTATTTT.

This chain links TRBV20-1 with TRBJ2-1; 8 bases align to TRBD1. The CDR3 has 14 residues. Trimming took 3 bases from V and 3 from J; bases not matched to a gene: 4. In germline, CDR1 is DFQATT, CDR2 SNEGSKA (reference sequence). The CDR3 coding sequence is TGCAGTGCTAGCGGCAGGGGGCTCTACAATGAGCAGTTCTTC. It is translated as CSASGRGLYNEQFF.

The V gene is TRBV27, the J gene TRBJ2-7, with unresolved D. The CDR3 consists of 15 residues. V gave up 0 bases and J gave up 3 bases, with 12 bases separating them. Germline CDR1 reads MNHEY; CDR2 reads SMNVEV (reference sequence). CDR3 loop: CASSLSFGGNYEQYF. For the CDR3, the DNA is TGTGCCAGCAGTTTATCGTTTGGCGGAAACTACGAGCAGTACTTC.

This clonotype was seen more than once but under ten times. The chain links TRBV6-2 or TRBV6-3 to TRBJ2-5, with D possibly being TRBD1 (5 bases). Trimming shortened V by 4 bases and J by 4 bases, and 16 bases separated the two germline ends. This CDR3 region has 15 residues. Per the germline V gene, CDR1 is MNHEY and CDR2 is SVGEGT. The CDR3 nucleotides read TGTGCCAGCAGTTCCCTTCACAGGCTCCGAGAGACCCAGTACTTC. This translates into CASSSLHRLRETQYF.

The V and J genes are TRBV29-1 and TRBJ2-2; 9 nucleotides align to TRBD1. Germline CDR1 SQVTM, CDR2 ANQGSEA. V dropped 7 bases and J dropped 4; count of bases not matched to a gene: 4. The CDR3 sequence is 13 residues long. The CDR3 reads CSADRGSTGELFF. For the CDR3, the DNA is TGCAGCGCTGACAGGGGGAGCACCGGGGAGCTGTTTTTT.